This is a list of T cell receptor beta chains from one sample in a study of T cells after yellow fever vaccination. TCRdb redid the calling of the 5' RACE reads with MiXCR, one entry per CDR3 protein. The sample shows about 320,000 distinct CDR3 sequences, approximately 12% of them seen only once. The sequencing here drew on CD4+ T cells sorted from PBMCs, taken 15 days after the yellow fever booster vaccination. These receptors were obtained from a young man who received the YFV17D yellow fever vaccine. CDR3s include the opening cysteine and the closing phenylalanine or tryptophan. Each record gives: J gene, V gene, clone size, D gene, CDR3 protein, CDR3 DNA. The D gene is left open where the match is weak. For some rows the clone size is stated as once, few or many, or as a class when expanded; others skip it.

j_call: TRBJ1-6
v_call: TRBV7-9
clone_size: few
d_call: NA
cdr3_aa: CASSSEGPYSPLHF
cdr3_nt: TGTGCCAGCAGCTCTGAGGGACCATATTCACCCCTCCACTTT

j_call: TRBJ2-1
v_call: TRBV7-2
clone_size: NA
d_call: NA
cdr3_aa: CASSLSYRNNEQFF
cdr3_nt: TGTGCCAGCAGCTTAAGTTACAGGAACAATGAGCAGTTCTTC

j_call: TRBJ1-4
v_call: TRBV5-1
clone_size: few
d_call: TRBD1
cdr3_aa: CASSLVGTGEEKLFF
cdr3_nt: TGCGCCAGCAGCTTGGTAGGGACAGGGGAAGAAAAACTGTTTTTT

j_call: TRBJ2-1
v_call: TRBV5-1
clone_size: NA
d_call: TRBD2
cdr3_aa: CASSPPGLAGHNEQFF
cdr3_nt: TGCGCCAGCAGCCCCCCGGGACTAGCGGGACACAATGAGCAGTTCTTC

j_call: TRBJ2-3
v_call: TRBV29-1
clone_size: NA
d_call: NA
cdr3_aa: CSVYGGGADSQYF
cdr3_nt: TGCAGCGTCTATGGGGGGGGCGCAGATTCGCAGTATTTT

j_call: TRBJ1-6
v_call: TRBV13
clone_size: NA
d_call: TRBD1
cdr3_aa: CASSADRADSPLHF
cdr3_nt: TGTGCCAGCAGCGCCGACAGGGCCGATTCACCCCTCCACTTT

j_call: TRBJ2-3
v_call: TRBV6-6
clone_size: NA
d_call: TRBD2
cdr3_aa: CASRNLAESTDTQYF
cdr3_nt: TGTGCCAGCAGAAATCTAGCGGAGAGCACAGATACGCAGTATTTT

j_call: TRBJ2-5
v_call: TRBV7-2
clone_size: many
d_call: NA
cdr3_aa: CASSLANHQETQYF
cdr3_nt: TGTGCCAGCAGTTTAGCGAATCACCAAGAGACCCAGTACTTC

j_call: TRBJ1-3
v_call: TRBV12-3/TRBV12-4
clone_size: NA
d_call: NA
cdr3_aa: CASSLEALRSGNTIYF
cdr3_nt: TGTGCCAGCAGTTTGGAGGCGCTCCGCTCTGGAAACACCATATATTTT

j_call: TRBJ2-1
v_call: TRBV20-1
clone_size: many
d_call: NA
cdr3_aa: CSARLDNEQFF
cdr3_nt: TGCAGTGCTAGACTCGACAATGAGCAGTTCTTC

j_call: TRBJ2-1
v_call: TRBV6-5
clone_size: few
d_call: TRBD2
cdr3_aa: CASGRGGPFHNEQFF
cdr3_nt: TGTGCCAGCGGACGCGGGGGGCCCTTTCACAATGAGCAGTTCTTC

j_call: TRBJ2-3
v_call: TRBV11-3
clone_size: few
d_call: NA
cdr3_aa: CASSPSLDSYTDTQYF
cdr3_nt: TGTGCCAGCAGTCCATCACTGGACTCTTACACAGATACGCAGTATTTT

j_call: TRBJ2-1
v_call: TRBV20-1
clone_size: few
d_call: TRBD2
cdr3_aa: CSGAAAGGPYNEQFF
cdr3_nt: TGCAGTGGTGCGGCAGCGGGGGGCCCCTACAATGAGCAGTTCTTC

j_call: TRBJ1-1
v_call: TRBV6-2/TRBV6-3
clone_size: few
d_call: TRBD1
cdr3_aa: CASSYAPGQEALF
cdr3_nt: TGTGCCAGCAGTTACGCCCCGGGACAGGAGGCCCTCTTT

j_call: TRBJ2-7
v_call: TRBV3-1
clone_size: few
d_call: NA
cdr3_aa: CASSQGPYEQYF
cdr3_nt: TGTGCCAGCAGCCAAGGTCCCTACGAGCAGTACTTC

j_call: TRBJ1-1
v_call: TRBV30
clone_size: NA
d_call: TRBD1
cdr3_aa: CAWSLDRARAEAFF
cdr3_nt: TGTGCCTGGAGTTTGGACAGGGCCCGCGCTGAAGCTTTCTTT

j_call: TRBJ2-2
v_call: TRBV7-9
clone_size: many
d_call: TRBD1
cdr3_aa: CASSLGTGAYTGELFF
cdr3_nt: TGTGCCAGCAGCCTAGGGACAGGAGCTTACACCGGGGAGCTGTTTTTT

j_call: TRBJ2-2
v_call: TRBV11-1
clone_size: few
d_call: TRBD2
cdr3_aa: CASSSSWTSGGRLFF
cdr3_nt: TGTGCCAGCAGCTCAAGTTGGACTAGCGGGGGGCGGCTGTTTTTT

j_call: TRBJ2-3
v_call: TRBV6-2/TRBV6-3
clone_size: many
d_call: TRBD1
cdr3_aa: CASTDRGVITDTQYF
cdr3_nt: TGTGCCAGTACGGACAGGGGCGTTATCACAGATACGCAGTATTTT

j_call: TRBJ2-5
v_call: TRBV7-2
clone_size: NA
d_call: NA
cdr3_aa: CASSVGKTQYF
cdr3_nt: TGTGCCAGCAGCGTAGGAAAGACCCAGTACTTC

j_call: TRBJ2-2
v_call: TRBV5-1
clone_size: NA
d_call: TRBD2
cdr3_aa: CASSLGTSGGTGELFF
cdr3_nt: TGCGCCAGCAGCTTGGGGACTAGCGGGGGCACCGGGGAGCTGTTTTTT

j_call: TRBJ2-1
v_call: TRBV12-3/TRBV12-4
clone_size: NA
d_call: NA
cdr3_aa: CASSPRRFNEQFF
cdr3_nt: TGTGCCAGCAGCCCGAGACGTTTCAATGAGCAGTTCTTC

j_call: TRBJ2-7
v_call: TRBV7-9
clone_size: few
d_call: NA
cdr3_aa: CASSPPKHSYEQYF
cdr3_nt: TGTGCCAGCAGTCCACCCAAACACTCCTACGAGCAGTACTTC

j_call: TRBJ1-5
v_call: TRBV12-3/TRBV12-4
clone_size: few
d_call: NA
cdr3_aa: CASSFVRNQPQHF
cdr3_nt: TGTGCCAGCAGTTTTGTCAGGAATCAGCCCCAGCATTTT

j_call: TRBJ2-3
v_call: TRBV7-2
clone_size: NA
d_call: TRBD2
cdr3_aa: CASSLDGSGVMTQYF
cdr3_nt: TGTGCCAGCAGCTTAGATGGTAGCGGGGTAATGACGCAGTATTTT

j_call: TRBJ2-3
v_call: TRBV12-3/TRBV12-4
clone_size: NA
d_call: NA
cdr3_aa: CASSPQDVSTDTQYF
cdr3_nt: TGTGCCAGCAGTCCTCAGGACGTAAGCACAGATACGCAGTATTTT

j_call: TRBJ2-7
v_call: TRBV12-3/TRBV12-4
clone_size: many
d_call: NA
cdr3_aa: CASSFLAEQYF
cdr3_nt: TGTGCCAGCAGTTTTCTGGCCGAGCAGTACTTC

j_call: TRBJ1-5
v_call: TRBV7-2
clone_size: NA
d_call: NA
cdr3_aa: CASSLGRIDGNQPQHF
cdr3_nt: TGTGCCAGCAGCTTAGGCCGGATCGACGGCAATCAGCCCCAGCATTTT

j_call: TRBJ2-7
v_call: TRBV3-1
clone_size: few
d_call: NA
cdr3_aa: CASSQDWKTAYEQYF
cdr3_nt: TGTGCCAGCAGCCAAGATTGGAAAACAGCCTACGAGCAGTACTTC

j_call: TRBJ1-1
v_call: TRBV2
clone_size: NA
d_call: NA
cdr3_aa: CATLPGRGNTEAFF
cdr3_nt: TGTGCCACCCTACCGGGAAGAGGGAACACTGAAGCTTTCTTT

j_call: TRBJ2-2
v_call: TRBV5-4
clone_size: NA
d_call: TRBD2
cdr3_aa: CASSLRGGANTGELFF
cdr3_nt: TGTGCCAGCAGCTTGCGGGGGGGTGCGAACACCGGGGAGCTGTTTTTT

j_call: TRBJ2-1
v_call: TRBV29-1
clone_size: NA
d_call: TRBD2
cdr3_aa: CSALRTSGGGEQFF
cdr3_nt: TGCAGCGCCCTCCGGACTAGCGGGGGGGGTGAGCAGTTCTTC

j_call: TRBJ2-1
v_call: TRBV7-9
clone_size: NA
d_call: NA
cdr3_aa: CASSLRGATYNEQFF
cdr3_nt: TGTGCCAGCAGCTTACGCGGAGCAACCTACAATGAGCAGTTCTTC

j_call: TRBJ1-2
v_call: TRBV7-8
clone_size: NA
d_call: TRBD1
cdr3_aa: CASIPTGTGANYGYTF
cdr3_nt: TGTGCCAGCATACCCACCGGGACAGGCGCTAACTATGGCTACACCTTC

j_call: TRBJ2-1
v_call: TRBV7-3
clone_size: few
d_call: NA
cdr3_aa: CASSQKTHPDEQFF
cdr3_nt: TGTGCCAGCAGTCAAAAGACGCATCCCGATGAGCAGTTCTTC

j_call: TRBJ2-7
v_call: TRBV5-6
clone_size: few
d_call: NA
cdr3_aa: CASSLLIPYEQYF
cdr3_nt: TGTGCCAGCAGCTTGCTTATTCCCTACGAGCAGTACTTC

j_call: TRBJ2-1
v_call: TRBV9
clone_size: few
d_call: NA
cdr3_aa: CASSAEGDVYNEQFF
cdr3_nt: TGTGCCAGCAGCGCCGAGGGGGACGTCTACAATGAGCAGTTCTTC

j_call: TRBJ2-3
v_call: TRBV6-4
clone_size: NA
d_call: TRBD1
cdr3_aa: CASSGQGQDTQYF
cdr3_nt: TGTGCCAGCAGTGGACAGGGGCAGGATACGCAGTATTTT

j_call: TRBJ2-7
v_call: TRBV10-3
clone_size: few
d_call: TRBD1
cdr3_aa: CAISDVRDRGSYEQYF
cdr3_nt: TGTGCCATCAGTGACGTCCGAGACAGGGGCTCCTACGAGCAGTACTTC

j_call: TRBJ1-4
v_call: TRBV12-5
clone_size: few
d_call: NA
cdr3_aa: CASGFVSAPDPNEKLFF
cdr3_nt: TGTGCTAGTGGTTTCGTGAGTGCGCCGGACCCAAATGAAAAACTGTTTTTT

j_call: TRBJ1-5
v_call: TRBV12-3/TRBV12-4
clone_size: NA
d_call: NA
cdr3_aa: CASSLRAGNQPQHF
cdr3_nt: TGTGCCAGCAGTTTAAGGGCGGGCAATCAGCCCCAGCATTTT

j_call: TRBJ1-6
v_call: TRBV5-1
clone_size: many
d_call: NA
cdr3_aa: CASSVYRDSPLHF
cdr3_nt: TGCGCCAGCAGCGTCTACAGGGACTCACCCCTCCACTTT

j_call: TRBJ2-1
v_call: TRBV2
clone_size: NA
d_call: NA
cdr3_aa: CASGDGYNEQFF
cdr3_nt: TGTGCCAGCGGGGACGGCTACAATGAGCAGTTCTTC

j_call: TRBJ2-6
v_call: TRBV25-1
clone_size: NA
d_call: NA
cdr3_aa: CASSDSGANVLTF
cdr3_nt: TGTGCCAGCAGCGACTCTGGGGCCAACGTCCTGACTTTC

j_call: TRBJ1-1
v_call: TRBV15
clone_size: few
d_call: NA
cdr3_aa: CATSASVNTEAFF
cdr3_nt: TGTGCCACCAGTGCATCAGTTAACACTGAAGCTTTCTTT

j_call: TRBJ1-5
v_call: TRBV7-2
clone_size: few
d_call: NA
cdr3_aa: CASSLDHQPQHF
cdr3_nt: TGTGCCAGCAGCTTAGATCATCAGCCCCAGCATTTT

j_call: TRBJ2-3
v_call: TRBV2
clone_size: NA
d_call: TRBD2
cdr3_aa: CASSATTSSDTQYF
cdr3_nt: TGTGCCAGCAGTGCGACGACTAGCTCAGATACGCAGTATTTT

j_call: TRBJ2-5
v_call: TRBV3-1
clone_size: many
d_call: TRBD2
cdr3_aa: CASSQPGGPTETQYF
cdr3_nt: TGTGCCAGCAGCCAACCGGGGGGGCCCACAGAGACCCAGTACTTC

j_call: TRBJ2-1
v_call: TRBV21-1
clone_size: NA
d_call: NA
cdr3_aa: CASMGPKNEQFF
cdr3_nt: TGTGCCAGCATGGGGCCGAAAAATGAGCAGTTCTTC

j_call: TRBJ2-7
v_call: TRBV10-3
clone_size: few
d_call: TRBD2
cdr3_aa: CATGPSGPYEQYF
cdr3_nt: TGTGCCACCGGCCCTAGCGGTCCCTACGAGCAGTACTTC

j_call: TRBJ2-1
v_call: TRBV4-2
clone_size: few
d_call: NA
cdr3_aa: CASSQVEGEQFF
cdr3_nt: TGTGCCAGCAGCCAAGTGGAGGGTGAGCAGTTCTTC

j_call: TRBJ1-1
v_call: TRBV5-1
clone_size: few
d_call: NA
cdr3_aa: CASSLDGPGTAEAFF
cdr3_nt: TGCGCCAGCAGCTTGGATGGGCCAGGGACGGCTGAAGCTTTCTTT

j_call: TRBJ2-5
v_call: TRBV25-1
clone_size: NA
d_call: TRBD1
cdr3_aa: CASSEWRTGGQETQYF
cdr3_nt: TGTGCCAGCAGTGAATGGAGGACAGGGGGTCAAGAGACCCAGTACTTC

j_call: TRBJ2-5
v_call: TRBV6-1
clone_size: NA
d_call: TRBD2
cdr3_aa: CASSEAGTSGAETQYF
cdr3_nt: TGTGCCAGCAGTGAAGCCGGGACTAGCGGGGCGGAGACCCAGTACTTC

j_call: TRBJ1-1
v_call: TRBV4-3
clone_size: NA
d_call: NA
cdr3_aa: CASSQELRQGTEAFF
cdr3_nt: TGCGCCAGCAGCCAAGAGTTAAGGCAGGGCACTGAAGCTTTCTTT

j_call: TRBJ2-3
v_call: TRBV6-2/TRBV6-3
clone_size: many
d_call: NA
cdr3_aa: CASSSLALDTQYF
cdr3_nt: TGTGCCAGCAGTTCCCTGGCACTGGATACGCAGTATTTT

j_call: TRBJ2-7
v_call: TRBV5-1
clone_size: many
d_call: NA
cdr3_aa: CASSFPTGSYEQYF
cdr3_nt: TGCGCCAGCAGCTTCCCGACGGGCTCCTACGAGCAGTACTTC

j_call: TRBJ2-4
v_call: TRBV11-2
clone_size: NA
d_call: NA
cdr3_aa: CASRPSGNIQYF
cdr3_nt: TGTGCCAGCAGACCCAGCGGGAACATTCAGTACTTC

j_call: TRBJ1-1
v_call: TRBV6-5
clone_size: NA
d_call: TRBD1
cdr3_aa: CASTTTGANTEAFF
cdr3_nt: TGTGCCAGCACTACCACAGGGGCGAACACTGAAGCTTTCTTT

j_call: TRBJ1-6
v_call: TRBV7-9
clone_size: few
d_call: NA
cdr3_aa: CASSSRIQPGPPNSPLHF
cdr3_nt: TGTGCCAGCAGCTCACGGATACAACCGGGGCCGCCGAATTCACCCCTCCACTTT